This TCR beta chain was recorded in a study of blood T cell repertoires in COVID-19. Study background: The cDNA or gDNA used as material had been derived from T cells, B-cell-depleted T cells, or PBMCs.

Germline lookup yields CDR1 ENHRY and CDR2 SYGVKD. The CDR3 is 16 amino acids. V dropped 0 bases and J dropped 8; count of bases not matched to a gene: 3. In the original analysis: Amplified reference gene primers provided the basis for estimating nucleated cell counts. Method: immunoSEQ multiplex PCR; TCRdb's copy keeps in-frame clones and lacks some. V and J calls and clone size are those listed in that table; D and trimming were worked out from the DNA. This repertoire shows about 160,000 clones, approximately 92% found once; its top ten account for roughly 5%. Source material: peripheral blood. The TCR originated in a man aged 25 to 40 with COVID-19, enrolled during active disease. V gene TRBV10-3 combines with J gene TRBJ2-1; 14 nucleotides agree with TRBD2. The CDR3 here is CAISESTSGRADEQFF. Written as DNA, the CDR3 is TGTGCCATCAGTGAGTCGACTAGCGGGAGGGCGGATGAGCAGTTCTTC.